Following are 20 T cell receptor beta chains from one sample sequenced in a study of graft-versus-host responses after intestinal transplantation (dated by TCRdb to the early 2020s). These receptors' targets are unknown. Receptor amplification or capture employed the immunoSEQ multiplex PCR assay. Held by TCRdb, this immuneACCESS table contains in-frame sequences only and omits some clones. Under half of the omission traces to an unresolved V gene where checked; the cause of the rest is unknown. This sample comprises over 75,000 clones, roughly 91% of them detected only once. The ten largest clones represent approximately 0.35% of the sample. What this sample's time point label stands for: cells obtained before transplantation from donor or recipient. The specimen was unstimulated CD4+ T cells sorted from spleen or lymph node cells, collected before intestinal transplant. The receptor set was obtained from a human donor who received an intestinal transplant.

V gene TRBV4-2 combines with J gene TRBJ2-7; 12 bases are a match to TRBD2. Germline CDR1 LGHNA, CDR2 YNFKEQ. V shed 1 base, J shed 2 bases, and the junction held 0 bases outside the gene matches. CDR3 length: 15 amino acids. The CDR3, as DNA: TGTGCCAGCAGCCAAGGACTAGCGGGGGCCTACGAGCAGTACTTC. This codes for CASSQGLAGAYEQYF.

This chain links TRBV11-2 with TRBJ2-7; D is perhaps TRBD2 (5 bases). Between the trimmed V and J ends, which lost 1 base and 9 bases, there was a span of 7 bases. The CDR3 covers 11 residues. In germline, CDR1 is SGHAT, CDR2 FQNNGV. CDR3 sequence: CASSLGGWQYF. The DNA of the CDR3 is TGTGCCAGCAGCTTAGGCGGGTGGCAGTACTTC.

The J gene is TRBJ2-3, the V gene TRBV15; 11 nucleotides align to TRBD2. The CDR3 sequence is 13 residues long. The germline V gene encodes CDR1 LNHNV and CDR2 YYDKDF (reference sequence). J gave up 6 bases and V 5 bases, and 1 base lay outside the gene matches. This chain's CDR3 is CATSWTSGDTQYF. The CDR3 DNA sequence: TGTGCCACCAGCTGGACTAGCGGGGATACGCAGTATTTT.

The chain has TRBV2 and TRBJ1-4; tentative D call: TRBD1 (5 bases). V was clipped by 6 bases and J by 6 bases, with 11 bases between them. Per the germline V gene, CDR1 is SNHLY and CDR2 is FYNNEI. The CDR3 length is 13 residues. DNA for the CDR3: TGTGCCAGCAGGCCCGGGACTTATGAAAAACTGTTTTTT. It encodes CASRPGTYEKLFF. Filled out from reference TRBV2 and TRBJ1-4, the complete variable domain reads EPEVTQTPSHQVTQMGQEVILRCVPISNHLYFYWYRQILGQKVEFLVSFYNNEISEKSEIFDDQFSVERPDGSNFTLKIRSTKLEDSAMYFCASRPGTYEKLFFGSGTQLSVL.

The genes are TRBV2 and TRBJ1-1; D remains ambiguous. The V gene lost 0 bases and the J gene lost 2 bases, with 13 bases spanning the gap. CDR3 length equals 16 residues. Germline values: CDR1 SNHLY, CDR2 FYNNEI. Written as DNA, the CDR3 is TGTGCCAGCAGTGAAGCCGTGCCCGGGTTTAACACTGAAGCTTTCTTT. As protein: CASSEAVPGFNTEAFF.

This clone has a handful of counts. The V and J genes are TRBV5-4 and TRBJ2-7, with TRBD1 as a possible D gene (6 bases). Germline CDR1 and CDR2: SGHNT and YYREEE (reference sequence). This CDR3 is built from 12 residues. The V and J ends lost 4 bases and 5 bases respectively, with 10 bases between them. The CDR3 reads CASSRTDHEQYF. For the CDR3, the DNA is TGTGCCAGCAGCCGGACAGACCACGAGCAGTACTTC.

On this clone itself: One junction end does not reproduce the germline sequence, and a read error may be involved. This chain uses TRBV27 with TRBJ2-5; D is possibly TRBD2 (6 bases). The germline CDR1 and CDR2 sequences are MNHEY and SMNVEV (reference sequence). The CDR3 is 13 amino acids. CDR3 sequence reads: CASSLTRYEIQYF. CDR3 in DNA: TGTGCCAGCAGTTTGACTAGATATGAGATCCAGTACTTC.

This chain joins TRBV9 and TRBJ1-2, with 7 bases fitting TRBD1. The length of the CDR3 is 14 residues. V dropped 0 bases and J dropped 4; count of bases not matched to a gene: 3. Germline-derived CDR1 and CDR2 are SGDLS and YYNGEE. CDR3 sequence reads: CASSVDQGGYGYTF. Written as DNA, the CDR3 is TGTGCCAGCAGCGTAGACCAGGGGGGCTATGGCTACACCTTC.

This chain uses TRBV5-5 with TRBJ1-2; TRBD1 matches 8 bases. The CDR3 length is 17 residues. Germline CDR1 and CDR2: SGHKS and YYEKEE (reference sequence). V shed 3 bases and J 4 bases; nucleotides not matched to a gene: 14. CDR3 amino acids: CASSSTGVRTNLYGYTF. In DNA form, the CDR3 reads TGTGCCAGCAGCTCGACAGGGGTTCGGACAAACCTCTATGGCTACACCTTC.

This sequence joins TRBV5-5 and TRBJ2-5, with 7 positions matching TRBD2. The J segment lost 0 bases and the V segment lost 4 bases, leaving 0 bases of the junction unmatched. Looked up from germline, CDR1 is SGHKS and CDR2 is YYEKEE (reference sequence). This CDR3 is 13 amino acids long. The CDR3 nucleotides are TGTGCCAGCAGCGGGGGGGACCAAGAGACCCAGTACTTC. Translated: CASSGGDQETQYF.

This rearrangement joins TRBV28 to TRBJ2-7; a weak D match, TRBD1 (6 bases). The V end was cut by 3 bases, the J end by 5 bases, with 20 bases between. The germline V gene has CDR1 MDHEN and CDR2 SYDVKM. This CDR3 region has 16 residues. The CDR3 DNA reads TGTGCCAGCAGTTTCCCCCTCGGGCAGGGGACCGACGAGCAGTACTTC. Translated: CASSFPLGQGTDEQYF.

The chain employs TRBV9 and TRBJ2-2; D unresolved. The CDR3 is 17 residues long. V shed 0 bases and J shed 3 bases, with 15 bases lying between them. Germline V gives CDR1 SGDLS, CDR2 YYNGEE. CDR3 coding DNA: TGTGCCAGCAGCGTAGCTCACAAACCATTTGACACCGGGGAGCTGTTTTTT. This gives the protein CASSVAHKPFDTGELFF. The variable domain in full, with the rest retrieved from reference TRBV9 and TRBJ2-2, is DSGVTQTPKHLITATGQRVTLRCSPRSGDLSVYWYQQSLDQGLQFLIQYYNGEERAKGNILERFSAQQFPDLHSELNLSSLELGDSALYFCASSVAHKPFDTGELFFGEGSRLTVL.

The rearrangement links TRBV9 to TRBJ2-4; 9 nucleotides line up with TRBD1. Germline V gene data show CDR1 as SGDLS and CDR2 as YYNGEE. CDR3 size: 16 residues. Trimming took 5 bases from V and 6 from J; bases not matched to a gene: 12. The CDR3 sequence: CASSAQAGTGTNIQYF. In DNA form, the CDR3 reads TGTGCCAGCAGTGCACAGGCGGGGACAGGGACAAACATTCAGTACTTC.

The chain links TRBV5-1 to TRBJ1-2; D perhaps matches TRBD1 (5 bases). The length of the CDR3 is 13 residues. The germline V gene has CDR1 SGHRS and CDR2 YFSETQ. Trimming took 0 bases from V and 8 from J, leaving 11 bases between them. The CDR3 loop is CASSLVTAGGYTF. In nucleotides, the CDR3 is TGCGCCAGCAGCTTGGTGACAGCGGGAGGCTACACCTTC.

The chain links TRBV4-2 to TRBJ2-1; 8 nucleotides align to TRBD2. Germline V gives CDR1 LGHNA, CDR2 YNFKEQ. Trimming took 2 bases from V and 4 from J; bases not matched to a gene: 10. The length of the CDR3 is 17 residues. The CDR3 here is CASSQSAPGGQYNEQFF. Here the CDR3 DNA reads TGTGCCAGCAGCCAATCAGCCCCGGGAGGGCAGTACAATGAGCAGTTCTTC.

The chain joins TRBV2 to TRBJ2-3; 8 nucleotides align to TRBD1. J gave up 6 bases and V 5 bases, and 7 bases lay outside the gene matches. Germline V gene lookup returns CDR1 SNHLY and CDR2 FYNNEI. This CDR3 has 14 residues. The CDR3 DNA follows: TGTGCCAGCAGTTTAGGGACAGGATGGGATACGCAGTATTTT. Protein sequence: CASSLGTGWDTQYF.

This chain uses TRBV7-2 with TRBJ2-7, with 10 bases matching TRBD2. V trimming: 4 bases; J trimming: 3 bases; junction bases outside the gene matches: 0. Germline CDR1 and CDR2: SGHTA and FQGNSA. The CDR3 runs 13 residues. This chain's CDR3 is CASSSSGGYEQYF. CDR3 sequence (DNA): TGTGCCAGCAGCTCTAGCGGGGGCTACGAGCAGTACTTC.

The CDR3 DNA sequence: TGTGCCAGCAGCCCAAAATTCGGGACAGGGGCCTACAATGAGCAGTTCTTC. The encoded protein is CASSPKFGTGAYNEQFF. The chain combines TRBV9 with TRBJ2-1, with 10 bases lining up with TRBD1. The CDR3 is 17 amino acids. Germline CDR1 is SGDLS and CDR2 is YYNGEE. V dropped 4 bases and J dropped 2; count of bases not matched to a gene: 9.

CDR3: CASSPLERETQYF. Here the CDR3 DNA reads TGTGCCAGCAGTCCTCTTGAGAGGGAGACCCAGTACTTC. This chain uses TRBV27 with TRBJ2-5; D not resolved. The CDR3 consists of 13 residues. Between the trimmed V and J ends, which lost 5 bases and 5 bases, there was a span of 12 bases. CDR1 is MNHEY and CDR2 is SMNVEV in the germline V gene (reference sequence).

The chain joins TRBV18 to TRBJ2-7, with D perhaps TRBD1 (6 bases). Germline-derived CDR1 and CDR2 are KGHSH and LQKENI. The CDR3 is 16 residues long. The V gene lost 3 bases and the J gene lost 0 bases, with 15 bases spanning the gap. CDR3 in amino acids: CASSPRAGASSYEQYF. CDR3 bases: TGTGCCAGCTCACCCCGCGCAGGGGCGAGCTCCTACGAGCAGTACTTC.